The entry below gives a single T cell receptor beta chain sequence along with its context. What it binds is not known. Germline CDR1 SGHVS, CDR2 FNYEAQ. The germline V and J ends were trimmed by 1 base and 0 bases, with 16 bases remaining between them. There are 17 residues in the CDR3. The data are from a study of a mutant IDH1 vaccine in newly diagnosed glioma. Study-level findings and limits: There were vaccine-induced immune responses in 90% to 95% of the patients.

Only in-frame clones appear in the TCRdb table, and some are missing; sequencing was by immunoSEQ multiplex PCR. This sample has tens of thousands of clones, with roughly 85% found just once. Regarding time point: week 11, during vaccination. Mutant IDH1 20-mer peptide, at 300 ug, made up each vaccine dose, with topical imiquimod. The clonotype originates from a man aged 40-49 years with glioma. V and J are TRBV7-6 and TRBJ2-7; weak D call: TRBD1 (5 bases). This material consisted of PBMCs, taken from a glioma patient whose treatment included an IDH1 peptide vaccine. The DNA for the CDR3 is TGTGCCAGCAGCTTAGGGGGCCCCTGGAAGAGCTCCTACGAGCAGTACTTC. It translates to CASSLGGPWKSSYEQYF.